A single T cell receptor beta chain is shown here with its context. Its antigen is undetermined. The data are from a study of breast tumors, draining lymph nodes, adjacent tissues. Study-wide results and limits: Tumor T cell lymph node origin was a supported hypothesis, not proven.

The lymph nodes were axillary draining lymph nodes from breast cancer patients. TCRdb redid the calling of the multiplex PCR reads with MiXCR, one entry per CDR3 protein. Among approximately 300,000 distinct CDR3 sequences, around 30% were seen once, and the ten largest hold 1.1%. The receptor was derived from a female donor with breast cancer. Some clones in this sample may be carry-over from other donors' samples. The specimen was axillary lymph node tissue.

The CDR3 DNA reads as TGTGCCAGCAGACCCCTCGGTCTTGGGAGGGAGATAGCATACGAGCAGTACTTC. Its translation: CASRPLGLGREIAYEQYF. V and J are TRBV27 and TRBJ2-7, with 7 positions matching TRBD2. In germline, CDR1 is MNHEY, CDR2 SMNVEV (reference sequence). Trimming removed 6 bases from V and 4 bases from J; junction bases left unmatched: 21. This CDR3 is 18 amino acids long.